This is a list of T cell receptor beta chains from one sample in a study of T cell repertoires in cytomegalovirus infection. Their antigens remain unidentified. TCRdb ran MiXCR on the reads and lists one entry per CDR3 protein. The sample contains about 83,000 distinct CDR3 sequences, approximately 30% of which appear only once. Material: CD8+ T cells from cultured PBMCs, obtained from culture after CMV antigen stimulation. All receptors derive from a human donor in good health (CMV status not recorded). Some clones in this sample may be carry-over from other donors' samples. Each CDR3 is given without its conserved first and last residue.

CDR3: ASSFGTLMNTEAF; V: TRBV7-9
CDR3: ASSPLRDRVSDTQY; V: TRBV4-2
CDR3: ASHRGLLNTEAF; V: TRBV28
CDR3: ASRLAGDYNEQF; V: TRBV7-8
CDR3: ASSHTGLSPIYDEQF; V: TRBV6-5
CDR3: ASSFGQPEQY; V: TRBV28
CDR3: ASSPAQGAWDEQF; V: TRBV11-2
CDR3: ASSPFWSSGFSYNEQF; V: TRBV18
CDR3: ASSRGPYTEAF; V: TRBV11-1
CDR3: ASSQDGTYGYT; V: TRBV7-2
CDR3: ASSLGHLSEAF; V: TRBV28
CDR3: ASSFGTLAYEQY; V: TRBV5-1
CDR3: ATSLADYNEQF; V: TRBV24-1
CDR3: ASSRPTSGESTDTQY; V: TRBV9
CDR3: ASSYLASYSNQPQH; V: TRBV28
CDR3: ASSFGGRQPQH; V: TRBV12-3/TRBV12-4
CDR3: ASSSRLAGNLEQF; V: TRBV11-3
CDR3: ASSHGQTNQPQH; V: TRBV27
CDR3: ASSLSRQGHGGYT; V: TRBV27
CDR3: ASSATVMNTEAF; V: TRBV6-1
CDR3: SARGPLGGTFSSYEQY; V: TRBV20-1
CDR3: ASSSSGTQQPQH; V: TRBV27
CDR3: ASSLDGPLDEQF; V: TRBV7-8
CDR3: ASYGGGAYNEQF; V: TRBV27
CDR3: ASSPGLAGSTDTQY; V: TRBV7-2
CDR3: ASSHLVADNNEQF; V: TRBV7-9
CDR3: ASSLLQGELGETQY; V: TRBV27
CDR3: ASSDFDRVPYEQY; V: TRBV2